A single sample gave rise to the 3 T cell receptor beta chains below, sequenced in a study of shared clonotypes between healthy human individuals. Method: immunoSEQ multiplex PCR; TCRdb's copy keeps in-frame clones and lacks some. The data contain approximately 940,000 clones, roughly 72% of them singletons. Sequencing was carried out using memory CD4+ T cells sorted from blood. Noted subset: CD45RA-negative fraction. These receptors were obtained from a man younger than 30 in good health.

This clone was detected only once. V is TRBV5-1 and J is TRBJ2-7, with TRBD1 identical over 10 bases. V was pared by 4 bases and J by 4 bases, with 11 bases of the junction left unmatched. This CDR3 has 16 residues. CDR1 SGHRS and CDR2 YFSETQ come from the germline V gene. CDR3 nucleotides: TGCGCCAGCAGCGCTGAAAGACAGGGGGCGCAGTACGAGCAGTACTTC. Protein: CASSAERQGAQYEQYF. The complete variable domain, with remaining parts taken from reference TRBV5-1 and TRBJ2-7, reads KAGVTQTPRYLIKTRGQQVTLSCSPISGHRSVSWYQQTPGQGLQFLFEYFSETQRNKGNFPGRFSGRQFSNSRSEMNVSTLELGDSALYLCASSAERQGAQYEQYFGPGTRLTVT.

This sequence joins TRBV7-2 and TRBJ2-1; 14 bases match TRBD2. The CDR3 sequence is 17 residues long. Germline trimming cut 1 base from V and 8 bases from J; bases unmatched to any gene: 7. From germline, CDR1 is SGHTA and CDR2 FQGNSA. The CDR3 region is CASSLGGLAGALHEQFF. For the CDR3, the DNA is TGTGCCAGCAGCTTAGGGGGACTAGCGGGAGCTCTCCATGAGCAGTTCTTC.

The chain recombines TRBV5-1 with TRBJ2-1; D uncertain. This CDR3 is 14 amino acids long. V lost 4 bases to trimming and J lost 2 bases, with 10 bases between them. Per the germline V gene, CDR1 is SGHRS and CDR2 is YFSETQ. The CDR3 coding sequence is TGCGCCAGCAGCCCCGAGTGGGCCTACAATGAGCAGTTCTTC. This gives the protein CASSPEWAYNEQFF.